The present entry profiles one T cell receptor (beta chain) with its context. This sample is part of a study of blood T cells in healthy people across ages. Peripheral blood, roughly 9.3 milliliters per donor, was collected. Total RNA, at least 5 micrograms per sample, was extracted from PBMCs. The second PCR ran about 6 to 11 cycles with a sample-barcoded 5' primer and J-beta primers. Every cDNA molecule bore a tag from a template-switch adaptor containing 12 random nucleotides. TCRdb ran MiXCR on the 5' RACE reads and lists one entry per CDR3 protein. The table has about 800,000 distinct CDR3 sequences, over 45% seen once; the top ten hold 22%. CDR1 and CDR2 from the germline V gene are MDHEN and SYDVKM. The CDR3 runs to 16 residues. J gave up 7 bases and V 2 bases, and 14 bases lay outside the gene matches.

The sample comprised blood. This TCR was sampled from a man aged 30 to 39 in good health. This chain connects TRBV28 to TRBJ2-7; 7 bases align to TRBD2. The CDR3 loop is CASSLGGEGSYNEQYF. The CDR3 coding sequence is TGTGCCAGCAGTTTAGGAGGGGAGGGGTCCTACAATGAGCAGTACTTC.